The rows below give T cell receptor beta chains drawn from one sample of a study of T cell changes during pregnancy in multiple sclerosis. TCRdb keeps only in-frame clones here, not all; method: immunoSEQ multiplex PCR. The sample lists 40,000 to 50,000 clones, roughly nine tenths occurring once. The sequencing here drew on CD4+ T cells from peripheral blood mononuclear cells, taken in the first trimester of pregnancy. The receptors shown here come from a female donor with multiple sclerosis, enrolled in a pregnancy study. Each CDR3 is given with its conserved first and last residue. Fields, in order: CDR3 protein, CDR3 DNA, V gene, clone size, J gene, D gene. A D gene is named only where the DNA matches it firmly. Clone size is shown for a subset of rows, as once, few, many or a class of expanded clone.

CASSRQGNTGELFF | TGTGCCAGCAGCCGACAGGGGAACACCGGGGAGCTGTTTTTT | TRBV7-7 | NA | TRBJ2-2 | TRBD1
CAWSVNRGYEQYF | TGTGCCTGGAGTGTCAACAGGGGATACGAGCAGTACTTC | TRBV30 | NA | TRBJ2-7 | TRBD1
CASREGDERYTF | TGTGCCAGCAGGGAAGGAGATGAGCGCTACACCTTC | TRBV28 | NA | TRBJ1-2 | NA
CASSLRASSEQYF | TGTGCCAGCAGCTTGAGGGCTAGCTCCGAGCAGTACTTC | TRBV5-4 | NA | TRBJ2-7 | NA
CASSVETPRDTEAFF | TGTGCCAGCAGTGTAGAGACACCGAGGGACACTGAAGCTTTCTTT | TRBV2 | NA | TRBJ1-1 | NA
CASSQVGVAEGYTF | TGCGCCAGCAGCCAAGTAGGTGTCGCGGAGGGCTACACCTTC | TRBV4-1 | NA | TRBJ1-2 | NA
CATSGFLNTEAFF | TGTGCCACCTCGGGATTTCTGAACACTGAAGCTTTCTTT | TRBV16 | NA | TRBJ1-1 | NA
CASTRDREYGYTF | TGTGCCAGCACCCGGGACAGGGAATATGGCTACACCTTC | TRBV6-1 | NA | TRBJ1-2 | TRBD1
CAWTRPGQGKTEAFF | TGTGCCTGGACCCGTCCGGGACAGGGGAAAACTGAAGCTTTCTTT | TRBV30 | NA | TRBJ1-1 | TRBD1
CASSTWVRDKGEKLFF | TGTGCCAGCAGCACTTGGGTCCGGGACAAGGGAGAAAAACTGTTTTTT | TRBV7-9 | NA | TRBJ1-4 | NA
CASSQVATDGYTF | TGTGCCAGCAGCCAAGTCGCTACTGATGGCTACACCTTC | TRBV14 | NA | TRBJ1-2 | NA
CASSLAGTGSDTQYF | TGTGCCAGCAGCTTAGCCGGGACAGGGTCAGATACGCAGTATTTT | TRBV7-2 | NA | TRBJ2-3 | TRBD1
CASSESGRYNEQFF | TGCGCCAGCAGTGAGTCGGGCAGGTACAATGAGCAGTTCTTC | TRBV10-1 | once | TRBJ2-1 | NA
CASSLARTDYYGYTF | TGTGCCAGCAGCTTAGCGCGGACAGATTACTATGGCTACACCTTC | TRBV7-2 | once | TRBJ1-2 | NA
CASSFATGRGTYEQYF | TGTGCCAGCAGCTTCGCCACAGGGAGGGGAACCTACGAGCAGTACTTC | TRBV7-2 | NA | TRBJ2-7 | NA
CASSLTGDNEKLFF | TGTGCCAGTAGTTTGACAGGGGATAATGAAAAACTGTTTTTT | TRBV19 | NA | TRBJ1-4 | TRBD1
CASSSSSKNQETQYF | TGTGCCAGCAGTTCATCCTCTAAAAACCAAGAGACCCAGTACTTC | TRBV28 | NA | TRBJ2-5 | NA
CASSRNRARQETQYF | TGTGCCAGCAGTAGGAACAGGGCTCGGCAAGAGACCCAGTACTTC | TRBV28 | few | TRBJ2-5 | NA
CASSPIKTGGKETQYF | TGCGCCAGCAGTCCAATCAAGACAGGGGGGAAAGAGACCCAGTACTTC | TRBV23-1 | NA | TRBJ2-5 | TRBD1
CASSVGGSREEETQYF | TGTGCCAGCAGCGTAGGAGGATCCCGGGAGGAGGAGACCCAGTACTTC | TRBV9 | NA | TRBJ2-5 | TRBD2
CASSRQGSTDTQYF | TGTGCCAGTAGCCGACAGGGCAGCACAGATACGCAGTATTTT | TRBV19 | NA | TRBJ2-3 | TRBD1
CASTLGKGTSRGFF | TGTGCCAGCACCTTGGGGAAGGGCACTAGCCGGGGGTTCTTC | TRBV28 | NA | TRBJ2-1 | NA
CATWDSLYEQYF | TGTGCCACCTGGGACTCCCTATACGAGCAGTACTTC | TRBV6-5 | NA | TRBJ2-7 | NA
CASSLQGVHEQYF | TGTGCCAGCAGTTTACAGGGGGTCCACGAGCAGTACTTC | TRBV28 | NA | TRBJ2-7 | TRBD1
CASSTTENYGYTF | TGTGCCAGCTCCACGACAGAGAACTATGGCTACACCTTC | TRBV18 | once | TRBJ1-2 | NA
CASSPTAGGQGYETQYF | TGTGCCAGCAGCCCCACGGCCGGCGGACAGGGCTACGAGACCCAGTACTTC | TRBV7-2 | NA | TRBJ2-5 | TRBD1
CASSGPGEGPYGYTF | TGTGCCAGCAGTGGCCCCGGGGAGGGCCCTTATGGCTACACCTTC | TRBV6-4 | NA | TRBJ1-2 | NA
CASSPSARWGDEQFF | TGTGCCAGCAGCCCCTCCGCCCGATGGGGAGACGAGCAGTTCTTC | TRBV7-3 | NA | TRBJ2-1 | NA
CASSFTGSNEQYF | TGTGCCAGCAGCTTTACAGGGTCCAACGAGCAGTACTTC | TRBV7-2 | NA | TRBJ2-7 | NA
CASSYSTVGAGNTIYF | TGTGCCAGCAGTTACTCGACAGTAGGGGCAGGAAACACCATATATTTT | TRBV6-5 | NA | TRBJ1-3 | NA